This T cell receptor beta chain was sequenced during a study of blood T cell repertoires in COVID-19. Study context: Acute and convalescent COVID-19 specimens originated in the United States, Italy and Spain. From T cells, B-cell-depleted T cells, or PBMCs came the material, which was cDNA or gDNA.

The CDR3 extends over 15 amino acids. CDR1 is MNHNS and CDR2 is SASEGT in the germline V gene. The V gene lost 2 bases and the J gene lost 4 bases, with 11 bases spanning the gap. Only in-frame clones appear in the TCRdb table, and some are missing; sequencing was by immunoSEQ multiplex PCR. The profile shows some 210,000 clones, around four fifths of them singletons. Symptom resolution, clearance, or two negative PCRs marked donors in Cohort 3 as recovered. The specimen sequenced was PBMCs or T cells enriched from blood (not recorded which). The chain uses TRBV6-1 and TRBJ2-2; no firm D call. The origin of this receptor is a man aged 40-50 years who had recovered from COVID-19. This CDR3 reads CASSETRRSTGELFF. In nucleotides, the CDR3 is TGTGCCAGCAGTGAAACCCGTAGGAGCACCGGGGAGCTGTTTTTT.